The 6 T cell receptor beta chains below all came from one sample that was sequenced in a study of neurological immune-mediated disorders. TCRdb passed the 5' RACE reads through MiXCR, listing each CDR3 protein once. The sample holds approximately 100,000 distinct CDR3 sequences; under 14% are singletons and the top ten take around 3.1%. Time point described: longitudinal time-point 3. Sequencing was performed on PBMCs. The receptors derive from a female donor with HTLV-1-associated myelopathy (HAM/TSP).

This clonotype was detected ten times or more. The chain joins TRBV18 to TRBJ2-4, with a tentative D call TRBD2 (5 bases). V was shortened by 3 bases and J by 7 bases, with 16 bases between the two germline ends. CDR3 length: 15 amino acids. The germline V gene encodes CDR1 KGHSH and CDR2 LQKENI. The CDR3 sequence: CASSPPGRAGNIQYF. The CDR3 DNA follows: TGTGCCAGCTCACCCCCGGGAAGGGCGGGCAACATTCAGTACTTC.

V gene TRBV9 combines with J gene TRBJ2-2; maybe TRBD1 (6 bases). V was pared by 4 bases and J by 0 bases, with 10 bases between. This CDR3 is 15 amino acids long. Germline-derived CDR1 and CDR2 are SGDLS and YYNGEE. The CDR3 loop reads CASSTRTANTGELFF. CDR3 in DNA: TGTGCCAGCAGCACTCGGACAGCGAACACCGGGGAGCTGTTTTTT.

Ten or more counts support this clonotype. The chain has TRBV12-3 or TRBV12-4 and TRBJ2-7; D is undetermined. Trimming shortened V by 1 base and J by 3 bases, and 7 bases separated the two germline ends. CDR3 size: 13 residues. CDR3 sequence: CASSLGTLYEQYF. The CDR3 region has the DNA TGTGCCAGCAGTTTAGGGACCCTCTACGAGCAGTACTTC.

With regard to this clonotype: A much larger clone differs by one base, so this may be a read error. The chain recombines TRBV10-3 with TRBJ2-1; TRBD1 might be the D (6 bases). The CDR3 length is 16 residues. Trimming left V 0 bases short and J 8 bases short, with 17 bases between. Per the germline V gene, CDR1 is ENHRY and CDR2 is SYGVKD. The CDR3 bases are TGTGCCATCAGTGAGTCCAACCAAGGACAGAGAGATGAGCAGTTCTTC. Translation: CAISESNQGQRDEQFF.

The chain is built from TRBV7-9 and TRBJ1-4; TRBD1 matches 8 bases. This CDR3 region has 15 residues. J lost 8 bases, V lost 3 bases, and 8 bases had no gene match. Germline CDR1 reads SEHNR; CDR2 reads FQNEAQ (reference sequence). DNA of the CDR3: TGTGCCAGCAGCTTCGACAGGGGTTCAGGGGAAAAACTGTTTTTT. This gives the protein CASSFDRGSGEKLFF.

This clonotype was picked up many times. This rearrangement joins TRBV7-9 to TRBJ2-2; no clear D. Germline assignment: CDR1 SEHNR and CDR2 FQNEAQ (reference sequence). Trimming removed 5 bases from V and 3 bases from J, with 10 bases in between. CDR3 length equals 14 residues. CDR3 protein: CASSPQWDTGELFF. The CDR3 nucleotides read TGTGCCAGCAGCCCCCAGTGGGACACCGGGGAGCTGTTTTTT.